This T cell receptor beta chain was identified during a study of human T cells and chemical hapten exposure (dated by TCRdb to 2020 to 2022). Notes on the research overall: For sensitization, 2% DPC in acetone was applied to a 2 cm by 2 cm area of upper inner arm skin. Patch testing was performed on the upper back with Finn chambers containing 0.01% DPC, and the patch tests were scored after 6 days according to International Contact Dermatitis Research Group standards. Libraries were pooled for sequencing, and per-sample TCR yields varied mainly because of small differences in library volumes within the pool. Patients additionally received weekly therapeutic DPC doses to the scalp throughout the roughly 24-week study period. Patient blood was sampled pre-sensitization (week 0) and at 2, 6 and about 24 weeks after DPC sensitization. Most of the patients in the cohort were female, and the cohort covered alopecia areata with under or over 50% scalp involvement, alopecia totalis and alopecia universalis. For TCR sequencing, blood came from 25 to 35 alopecia patients at anywhere from one to four time points (pre-sensitization, 2, 6 and 24 weeks). In alopecia patients, the study followed how the peripheral blood TCR repertoire changed in vivo over primary and secondary sensitization to diphenylcyclopropenone (DPC), a hapten.

Turning to this clonotype: Its antigen remains unidentified. One base away there is no much larger clone; base qualities are not given.

What the research found in general, with its limitations: After repeated subsampling, the strength of the expansion versus patch-test correlation and the threshold at which it became significant changed. Compared with pre-sensitization or healthy control sets, expanded TCRs formed significantly more large CDR3 similarity clusters, which is consistent with antigen-driven responses. Because all patients had alopecia, a presumed autoimmune disease, the immune response of the patients might differ from that of healthy individuals. No change with DPC sensitization was found in the number of TCRs above 1 in 1000 frequency, and no evidence of global repertoire structure alterations was found. The number of PT1 expanded TCRs positively correlated with patch test score, significant at thresholds 8, 16 and 32 but not 4.

The junction shows trimming of 5 bases on V and 6 bases on J, and the gene matches do not reach 7 bases of it. From cysteine to valine, the CDR3 is 14 amino acids long. Only the CDR3 region is kept as DNA, spanning 42 bases read in frame from base 1. The germline V gene (reference sequence) yields SEHNR for CDR1 and FQNEAQ for CDR2. According to the study, the label for this sample's time point signals: pre-sensitization, week 0. The treatment or condition label here, explained by the study, means: therapeutic diphenylcyclopropenone sensitization with weekly scalp DPC. At every patch-test visit, the blood draw took place before the patch test was put on. To be eligible, patients had to be aged 18 to 70, diagnosed with alopecia and judged suitable for DPC therapy, while pregnant patients were excluded. Total RNA was extracted from unfractionated whole blood that had been collected in Tempus Blood RNA tubes.

The library was built by means of RACE. Sequencing instrument: NextSeq 500. During library preparation, unique molecular identifiers were attached to individual cDNA molecules so that TCRs could be counted quantitatively and reproducibly. Both TCR alpha and TCR beta chains were sequenced from each blood RNA sample. In the source study's methods: Samples had a median of 95,638 TCRs, with a range from roughly 23,224 to 700,000. The Decombinator software suite was used to annotate V, J and CDR3 in the TCR reads. For the PS versus PT1 abundance plots, all samples were subsampled to the same number of TCRs (28,000). TCRs were defined as expanded if absent before sensitization and observed at least eight times at the 2-week time point. The public reads were reprocessed in TCRdb via fastp at Q25 and MiXCR, keeping in-frame beta chains. A single entry per CDR3 protein holds the most common genes and DNA from its merged rows. None of the V and J calls come from the authors' own analysis; TCRdb made them. This sample has 250,000 to 300,000 distinct CDR3 sequences in its table, and around 7% of those were observed once. More than 0.95% of the sample is held by the ten biggest clonotypes.

This receptor was taken from a man between 18 and 35 years old with alopecia areata. Some clones in this sample may be carry-over from other donors' samples. The receptor chain draws on TRBV7-9 and TRBJ2-7, with TRBD1 identical over 10 junction bases. The specimen was whole blood, collected in connection with sensitization to the hapten diphenylcyclopropenone (DPC). The base sequence is TGTGCCAGCAGCGCAAGACAGGGGGCAAGCGAGCAGTACGTC. Its protein is CASSARQGASEQYV.